This T cell receptor beta chain is drawn from a study of blood T cell repertoires in COVID-19. Study in general: Sites in the United States, Italy and Spain provided acute and convalescent COVID-19 samples. In each case, the material was cDNA or gDNA derived from T cells, B-cell-depleted T cells, or PBMCs.

In the authors' methods: Amplification of reference gene primers was used by the study to estimate nucleated cell counts. Measured with immunoSEQ multiplex PCR; TCRdb has only the in-frame clones, and not every one. V and J calls and clone size follow that table, whereas D and trimming were derived from the DNA. The sample carries tens of thousands of clones, 75% to 90% recorded once. The CDR3 runs 15 residues. From germline, CDR1 is LGHDT and CDR2 YNNKEL (reference sequence). After removal of 3 bases from V and 4 bases from J, the junction contained 6 bases not matched to a gene. The rearrangement links TRBV3-1 (or the pseudogene TRBV3-2) to TRBJ2-7; TRBD2 matches 10 bases. This receptor was identified in a human donor with active COVID-19. The donor label of this sample is uncertain. The sequenced sample was peripheral blood. The DNA of the CDR3 is TGTGCCAGCAGCCAGGCTAGCGGGAGTCTATACGAGCAGTACTTC. Translated, it gives CASSQASGSLYEQYF.